This T cell receptor beta chain comes out of a study of T-cell memory formation after mild COVID-19. The CDR3 is 15 amino acids. Germline V lookup: CDR1 LNHDA, CDR2 SQIVND (reference sequence). V was shortened by 7 bases and J by 0 bases, with 15 bases between the two germline ends. TCRdb independently ran MiXCR on the 5' RACE reads; one entry per CDR3 protein. The sample contains 350,000 to 550,000 distinct CDR3 sequences, over 15% of which appear only once. This clonotype was counted between two and nine times. The source material was PBMCs or a T cell subset sorted from them (not recorded which). J is TRBJ1-1 and V is TRBV19; D unclear. This TCR was sampled from a man aged 18 to 29 who had mild COVID-19 (a few samples of this study predate the infection). Cell type and time point are not known. The CDR3 coding sequence is TGTGCCAGTATGGACGGATCCAACATGAACACTGAAGCTTTCTTT. It specifies CASMDGSNMNTEAFF.